The rows below give T cell receptor beta chains drawn from one sample of a study of T cells expressing NK-cell markers. For each CDR3 protein, TCRdb gives one entry from its re-call of the 5' RACE reads, without DNA. This listing includes about 260,000 distinct CDR3 sequences. The sequencing sample was made of blood T cells: a sorted CD56 or NKG2C T cell subset, CD4+ or CD8+ T cells, or bulk PBMC T cells (not recorded which). Receptors were obtained from a woman aged 18 to 75 in good health. Each CDR3 is given with its conserved first and last residue.

v_gene	j_gene	CDR3aa
TRBV10-3	TRBJ1-6	CAIRGDTPTSPLHF
TRBV11-3	TRBJ2-1	CASSLQDNEQFF
TRBV6-2/TRBV6-3	TRBJ2-5	CASSYRGRWTGATKTQYF
TRBV5-6	TRBJ2-1	CASSLTGASYNEQFF
TRBV5-1	TRBJ2-1	CASSETGEGSNEQFF
TRBV15	TRBJ1-4	CATSSRKREEKLFF
TRBV20-1	TRBJ2-5	CSAARLAGGPRKETQYF
TRBV7-9	TRBJ2-7	CASSSPPGGLAGGEQYF
TRBV29-1	TRBJ1-6	CSVGSPGELNSPLHF
TRBV20-1	TRBJ2-1	CSASASGRAGEQFF
TRBV7-2	TRBJ2-3	CASSFRLGDTDTQYF
TRBV27	TRBJ1-1	CAILTGGRAFF
TRBV27	TRBJ2-3	CASSWGGTSTDTQYF
TRBV5-1	TRBJ2-6	CASRLSDSGANVLTF
TRBV7-2	TRBJ1-1	CASSRDREGTEAFF
TRBV30	TRBJ2-6	CAWSPVTGSGANVLTF
TRBV18	TRBJ1-6	CASSPDPREMGYNSPLHF
TRBV6-5	TRBJ2-7	CASSSKSAGTRYEQYF
TRBV4-3	TRBJ2-3	CASSRGLAGGLHSSDTQYF
TRBV10-3	TRBJ1-1	CAISDGGQEKGEAFF
TRBV11-2	TRBJ2-3	CASSPRSASTDTQYF
TRBV12-3/TRBV12-4	TRBJ1-2	CASSLAGINYGYTF